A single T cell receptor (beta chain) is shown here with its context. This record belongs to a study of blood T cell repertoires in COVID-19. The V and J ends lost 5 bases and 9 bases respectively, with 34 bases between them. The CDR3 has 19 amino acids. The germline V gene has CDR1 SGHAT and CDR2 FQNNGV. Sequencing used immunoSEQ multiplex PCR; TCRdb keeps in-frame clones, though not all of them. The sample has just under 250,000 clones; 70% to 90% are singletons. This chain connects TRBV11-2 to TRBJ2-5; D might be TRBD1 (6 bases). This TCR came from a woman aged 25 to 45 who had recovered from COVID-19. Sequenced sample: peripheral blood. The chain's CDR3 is CASSTLRVQGQSLTGAQYF. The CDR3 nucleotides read TGTGCCAGCAGCACCCTTCGGGTGCAGGGACAAAGCTTAACTGGGGCCCAGTACTTC.